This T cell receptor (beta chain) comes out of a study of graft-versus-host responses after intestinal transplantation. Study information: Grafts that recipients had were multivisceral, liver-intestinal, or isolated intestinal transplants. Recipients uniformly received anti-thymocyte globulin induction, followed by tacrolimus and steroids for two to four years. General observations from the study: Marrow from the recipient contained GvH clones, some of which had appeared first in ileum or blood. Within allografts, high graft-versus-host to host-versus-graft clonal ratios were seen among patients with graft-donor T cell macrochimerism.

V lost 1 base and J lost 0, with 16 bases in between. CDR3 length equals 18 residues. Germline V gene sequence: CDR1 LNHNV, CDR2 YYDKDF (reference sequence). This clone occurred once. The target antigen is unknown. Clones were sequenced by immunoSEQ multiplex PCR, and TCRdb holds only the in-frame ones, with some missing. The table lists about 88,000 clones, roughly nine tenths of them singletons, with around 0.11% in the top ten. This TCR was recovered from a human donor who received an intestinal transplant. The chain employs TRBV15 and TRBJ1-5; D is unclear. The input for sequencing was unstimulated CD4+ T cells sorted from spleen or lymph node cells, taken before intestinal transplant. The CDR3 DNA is TGTGCCACCAGCAGAGTGTGGTCAGGTCGGGGTAGCAATCAGCCCCAGCATTTT. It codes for CATSRVWSGRGSNQPQHF.